This paragraph covers one TCR beta chain sequence. Its antigen is as yet unknown. A junction boundary mismatches the germline segment, possibly from a read error. The data were obtained in a study of Tregs in tolerant kidney transplant recipients. Looking at the study overall: An approximately 3-day belatacept mixed lymphocyte reaction, sometimes plus 5-day graft donor restimulation, preceded CD4+CD25+CD127- sorting. Recipient cells were told from donor cells by antibody staining. General study results and limits: Findings come from small patient numbers and require larger validation.

Germline CDR1 is SGHAT and CDR2 is FQDESV (reference sequence). The CDR3 loop spans 14 amino acids. Produced via immunoSEQ multiplex PCR; TCRdb's table is partial and in-frame only. The sample consists of 30,000 to 35,000 clones, 82% of them appearing once. Source material: Tregs from blood cultured with allogeneic cells. This chain joins TRBV11-1 and TRBJ2-3; D possibly corresponds to TRBD1 (6 bases). This TCR came from a human donor in good health. The CDR3 DNA is TGTGCCAGCAGCTTAGGGGTGGCGGGCAGGGGTCTGACCTTT. It yields the protein CASSLGVAGRGLTF.